Sequencing of this T cell receptor beta chain was carried out in a study of blood T cell repertoires in COVID-19. Study background: The cDNA or gDNA used as material had been derived from T cells, B-cell-depleted T cells, or PBMCs.

V trimming: 6 bases; J trimming: 7 bases; junction bases outside the gene matches: 8. The CDR3 runs 14 residues. Germline lookup yields CDR1 ENHRY and CDR2 SYGVKD. Ages ranged from about 18 to 89 years, with residence in 24 US areas. Grouping used clinical history reported by participants in a survey and questionnaire. As originally analysed: Amplification of reference gene primers provided the estimated nucleated cell counts. Assay: immunoSEQ multiplex PCR; the TCRdb copy retains only in-frame clones and omits some. V and J calls and clone size are given by that table; D and trimming were obtained from the DNA. Of tens of thousands of clones detected, roughly two thirds appear once; the ten largest clones hold about half.

The genes are TRBV10-3 and TRBJ1-2; 10 bases agree with TRBD1. The TCR comes from a woman in her sixties or seventies who had been exposed to COVID-19. Input material: PBMCs or T cells enriched from blood (not recorded which). The CDR3 loop is CAISVDRGQSGYTF. As DNA, the CDR3 is TGTGCCATCAGCGTTGACAGGGGGCAAAGTGGCTACACCTTC.